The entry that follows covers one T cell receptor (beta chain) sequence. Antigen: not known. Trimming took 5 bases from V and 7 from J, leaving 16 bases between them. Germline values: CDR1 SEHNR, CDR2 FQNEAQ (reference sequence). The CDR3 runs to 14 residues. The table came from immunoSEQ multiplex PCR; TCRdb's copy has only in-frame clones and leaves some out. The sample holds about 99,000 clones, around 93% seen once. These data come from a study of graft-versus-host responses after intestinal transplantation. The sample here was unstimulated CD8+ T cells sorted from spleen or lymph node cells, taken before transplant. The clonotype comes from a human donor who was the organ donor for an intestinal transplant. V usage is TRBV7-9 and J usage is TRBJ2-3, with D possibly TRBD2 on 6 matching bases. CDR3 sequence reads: CASSGGGRANTQYF. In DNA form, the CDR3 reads TGTGCCAGCAGCGGGGGAGGCAGGGCGAATACGCAGTATTTT. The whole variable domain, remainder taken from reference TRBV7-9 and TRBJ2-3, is DTGVSQNPRHKITKRGQNVTFRCDPISEHNRLYWYRQTLGQGPEFLTYFQNEAQLEKSRLLSDRFSAERPKGSFSTLEIQRTEQGDSAMYLCASSGGGRANTQYFGPGTRLTVL.